The 9 T cell receptor beta chains in this list originate from one sample, sequenced in a study of spatial heterogeneity in lung cancer. General study findings and limits: The number of expanded tumor alpha and beta chains correlated with mutation number.

Time point specified: sample taken at primary tumor resection. A single record per CDR3 protein comes from TCRdb applying MiXCR to the 5' RACE reads. In the table there are more than 20,000 distinct CDR3 sequences, approximately 2.5% of which are singletons. Their antigens remain unidentified. Sequences were derived from lung tumor tissue, sampled at surgery. The receptors derive from a male donor with early-stage non-small cell lung cancer.

This clonotype appeared many times. The chain carries TRBV24-1 and TRBJ2-2; D is possibly TRBD1 or TRBD2 (5 bases each). The germline V gene encodes CDR1 KGHDR and CDR2 SFDVKD. CDR3 size: 13 residues. V lost 11 bases, J lost 5 bases, and 14 bases lay in between. CDR3 sequence (DNA): TGTGCCATCAGGGACCCCGAGACCGGGGAGCTGTTTTTT. Its translation is CAIRDPETGELFF.

This clonotype occurred many times. The chain couples TRBV12-3 or TRBV12-4 to TRBJ1-2; D unclear. With 3 bases removed from V and 4 bases from J, the gap between germline ends came to 6 bases. This CDR3 comprises 12 residues. The CDR3 region has the DNA TGTGCCAGCAGTTTTAGTACCTATGGCTACACCTTC. Encoded protein: CASSFSTYGYTF.

This clonotype appeared many times. The chain employs TRBV6-1 and TRBJ1-3; D ambiguous. V was cut by 1 base and J by 4 bases, with 5 bases left in between. The CDR3 is 13 residues long. The V gene's germline CDR1 is MNHNS and CDR2 SASEGT. CDR3 in amino acids: CASSEENGNTIYF. The CDR3 nucleotides are TGTGCCAGCAGTGAAGAAAACGGAAACACCATATATTTT.

This clonotype was recorded many times. J is TRBJ2-3 and V is TRBV5-6; D remains ambiguous. Germline V gene data show CDR1 as SGHDT and CDR2 as YYEEEE. The CDR3 sequence is 13 residues long. V was trimmed by 0 bases and J by 2 bases, leaving 4 bases between them. CDR3 loop: CASSLGFTDTQYF. The CDR3 DNA is TGTGCCAGCAGCTTGGGGTTCACAGATACGCAGTATTTT.

This clonotype was seen many times. The chain couples TRBV11-2 to TRBJ2-1; 9 bases are shared with TRBD2. Germline values: CDR1 SGHAT, CDR2 FQNNGV. The length of the CDR3 is 15 residues. Trimming at V came to 5 bases and at J to 4 bases, leaving 6 bases not matched to a gene. CDR3 nucleotides: TGTGCCAGCAGCCCCCGACTAGCGGTATACAATGAGCAGTTCTTC. Translated: CASSPRLAVYNEQFF.

This clonotype appeared many times. The V and J genes are TRBV4-3 and TRBJ2-3; the D is unclear. Germline CDR1 LGHNA, CDR2 YSLEER. V was pared by 1 base and J by 6 bases, with 14 bases between. The CDR3 extends over 15 amino acids. CDR3 sequence: CASSQGVGRSDTQYF. As DNA, the CDR3 is TGCGCCAGCAGCCAAGGGGTAGGGCGGTCGGATACGCAGTATTTT.

This clonotype was seen repeatedly, ten times or more. The rearrangement links TRBV6-2 or TRBV6-3 to TRBJ2-7; TRBD1 aligns across 7 bases. This CDR3 comprises 14 residues. Germline V gives CDR1 MNHEY, CDR2 SVGEGT. V trimming: 8 bases; J trimming: 0 bases; junction bases outside the gene matches: 7. The CDR3 here is CASGRGGGSYEQYF. The CDR3 bases are TGTGCCAGCGGAAGAGGGGGCGGCTCCTACGAGCAGTACTTC.

This clonotype was counted many times. The chain carries TRBV3-1 and TRBJ2-5, with D uncertain. Trimming removed 0 bases from V and 4 bases from J, with 3 bases in between. The germline CDR1 and CDR2 sequences are LGHDT and YNNKEL (reference sequence). The CDR3 loop spans 12 amino acids. The CDR3 sequence: CASSQDLETQYF. CDR3 coding DNA: TGTGCCAGCAGCCAAGATCTAGAGACCCAGTACTTC.

This clonotype was detected many times. The chain is built from TRBV20-1 and TRBJ1-2; 7 nucleotides line up with TRBD1. Losses at the gene ends were 6 bases for V and 10 bases for J; bases not matched to a gene: 11. Germline V CDR1 and CDR2: DFQATT, SNEGSKA (reference sequence). CDR3 length equals 12 residues. CDR3 protein: CSAQQGFVDYTF. CDR3 sequence (DNA): TGCAGTGCGCAACAGGGGTTCGTTGACTACACCTTC.